This TCR beta chain is from a study of shared clonotypes between healthy human individuals. Study results and caveats: When compared with the clonotypes that were shared by all four sorted-subset donors, the non-shared clonotypes turned out to have lower generation probabilities.

V gave up 6 bases and J gave up 3 bases, with 14 bases separating them. CDR1 is SGHVS, CDR2 FQNEAQ, per germline. The CDR3 runs 14 residues. As to this clone: Its antigen remains unidentified.

Cells designated naive CD8 were CD45RO-negative and were positively selected for CCR7, with terminally differentiated effector memory CD45RA+ cells excluded. The table came from immunoSEQ multiplex PCR; TCRdb's copy has only in-frame clones and leaves some out. The sample consists of roughly 2,000,000 clones, 93% of them appearing once. The sequence was collected from a man between 18 and 35 years old in good health. Some clones in this sample may be carry-over from other donors' samples. The chain recombines TRBV7-8 with TRBJ1-2; D not resolved. The sample taken for sequencing was naive CD8+ T cells from PBMCs. The CDR3 is CASSFEPGDYGYTF. CDR3 sequence (DNA): TGTGCCAGCAGTTTCGAGCCCGGGGACTATGGCTACACCTTC.